Listed below are T cell receptor beta chains from one sample, sequenced in a study of cytomegalovirus exposure and HLA in healthy donors. TCRdb's copy holds only in-frame clones and misses some; the assay was immunoSEQ multiplex PCR. Among about 170,000 clones listed, 84% were seen once. Sequenced: PBMCs. These receptors were obtained from a boy aged 2 to 10 in good health and CMV-seronegative. CDR3s include the opening cysteine and the closing phenylalanine or tryptophan. D genes are given only for firm matches. Expanded clones get a size class; other rows say once, few or many, or leave the size out.

NA | TRBD1 | TRBJ1-2 | 13 | TRBV2 | TGTGCCACCCGGCGGGACAGTCTTTATGGCTACACCTTC | CATRRDSLYGYTF
NA | NA | TRBJ1-4 | 15 | TRBV11-2 | TGTGCCAGCAGCTTTGGAGGTCGGAGTGGTGAAAAACTGTTTTTT | CASSFGGRSGEKLFF
NA | TRBD2 | TRBJ2-3 | 15 | TRBV7-9 | TGTGCCAGCAGCTTAGGGACTAGCGGCACAGATACGCAGTATTTT | CASSLGTSGTDTQYF
NA | TRBD1 | TRBJ2-7 | 15 | TRBV15 | TGTGCCACCAGCAGGTTACAGGGGGCCTCCTACGAGCAGTACTTC | CATSRLQGASYEQYF
NA | NA | TRBJ1-1 | 14 | TRBV10-2 | TGCGCCAGCAGTGAAGAGAGGCTTAACACTGCAGCTTTCTTT | CASSEERLNTAAFF
NA | NA | TRBJ1-1 | 15 | TRBV6-1 | TGTGCCAGCAGTGAAGCCGGGAGGGGTTCCACTGAAGCTTTCTTT | CASSEAGRGSTEAFF
once | TRBD2 | TRBJ2-7 | 14 | TRBV10-3 | TGTGCCATCAGAGGGACTAGCGGTACCTACGAGCAGTACTTC | CAIRGTSGTYEQYF
NA | NA | TRBJ2-5 | 11 | TRBV6-6 | TGTGCCAGCAGAACGGGGGAGACCCAGTACTTC | CASRTGETQYF
few | NA | TRBJ2-2 | 15 | TRBV18 | TGTGCCAGCTCCCATCGGGGGGCTCCGACCGGGGAGCTGTTTTTT | CASSHRGAPTGELFF
NA | TRBD2 | TRBJ2-1 | 17 | TRBV4-2 | TGTGCCAGCAGCCAAACGAGCGGGAGGGGGGTGGACAATGAGCAGTTCTTC | CASSQTSGRGVDNEQFF
NA | TRBD2 | TRBJ2-3 | 14 | TRBV7-8 | TGTGCCAGCAGCCAGAGCGGGAGGGCCTTTGAGCAGTATTTT | CASSQSGRAFEQYF
NA | NA | TRBJ1-4 | 17 | TRBV7-9 | TGTGCCAGCAGCTTAGTATTTCCTGACAGCCCTAATGAAAAACTGTTTTTT | CASSLVFPDSPNEKLFF
NA | NA | TRBJ1-1 | 12 | TRBV28 | TGTGCCAGCAGTTTATTGGGGCGAGAAGCTTTCTTT | CASSLLGREAFF
NA | NA | TRBJ2-5 | 14 | TRBV5-1 | TGCGCCAGCAGCTTAAGAGGTTTACAAGAGACCCAGTACTTC | CASSLRGLQETQYF
NA | TRBD2 | TRBJ2-7 | 13 | TRBV7-8 | TGTGCCAGCTGTCTAGCGGCCTCCTACGAGCAGTACTTC | CASCLAASYEQYF
NA | TRBD2 | TRBJ2-5 | 14 | TRBV6-1 | TGTGCCAGCATGCGGCTAGCGGGAGAGCAGACCCAGTACTTC | CASMRLAGEQTQYF
NA | NA | TRBJ2-1 | 15 | TRBV29-1 | TGCAGCGTTGAAGATCCCAGGGATATCTACAATGAGCAGTTCTTC | CSVEDPRDIYNEQFF
NA | TRBD2 | TRBJ2-1 | 15 | TRBV4-1 | TGCGCCAGCAGCCAACGGACTAGCGGGAGCTATGAGCAGTTCTTC | CASSQRTSGSYEQFF
NA | TRBD2 | TRBJ2-5 | 16 | TRBV5-6 | TGTGCCAGCAGCCCGGGGGGGCGGCCGCGGCAAGAGACCCAGTACTTC | CASSPGGRPRQETQYF
once | TRBD1 | TRBJ1-2 | 15 | TRBV18 | TGTGCCAGCTCACCCAACCCCGACAGGGTAAAAGGCTACACCTTC | CASSPNPDRVKGYTF
NA | NA | TRBJ1-2 | 12 | TRBV28 | TGTGCCAGCAGTTTATCGGGACAAGGCTACACCTTC | CASSLSGQGYTF
NA | NA | TRBJ2-7 | 15 | TRBV6-1 | TGTGCCAGCAGTGTACCTAGGGACACCTCCTACGAGCAGTACTTC | CASSVPRDTSYEQYF
few | TRBD1 | TRBJ2-6 | 17 | TRBV2 | TGTGCCAGCAGTGATGGGACAGGGACCTCTGGGGCCAACGTCCTGACTTTC | CASSDGTGTSGANVLTF
NA | NA | TRBJ2-5 | 15 | TRBV4-2 | TGTGCCAGCAGCCACCCACAGGGTCCACAAGAGACCCAGTACTTC | CASSHPQGPQETQYF
NA | NA | TRBJ1-2 | 13 | TRBV7-8 | TGTGCCAGCAGCGTAACCAGGGGTTATGGCTACACCTTC | CASSVTRGYGYTF
few | NA | TRBJ1-1 | 12 | TRBV6-5 | TGTGCCAGCAGTACTGGGAACACTGAAGCTTTCTTT | CASSTGNTEAFF
NA | TRBD2 | TRBJ2-3 | 15 | TRBV30 | TGTGCCTGGAGTGTACTAGCGGGAGTGTCTGCTACGCAGTATTTT | CAWSVLAGVSATQYF
few | NA | TRBJ1-4 | 13 | TRBV5-1 | TGCGCCAGCAGCTACAACAGGGACGAAAAACTGTTTTTT | CASSYNRDEKLFF
NA | NA | TRBJ2-7 | 14 | TRBV27 | TGTGCCAGCAGTTTGGCAGGGGAGCTTTACGAGCAGTACTTC | CASSLAGELYEQYF
NA | NA | TRBJ1-3 | 16 | TRBV19 | TGTGCCAGTAGTATACCGGGGGGGAGCTCTGGAAACACCATATATTTT | CASSIPGGSSGNTIYF
NA | NA | TRBJ1-1 | 13 | TRBV5-4 | TGTGCCGTTTCTACGGGGAGGAACACTGAAGCTTTCTTT | CAVSTGRNTEAFF
NA | NA | TRBJ1-3 | 15 | TRBV5-1 | TGCGCCAGCAGCTTTACAGGGTCGTCCGGAAACACCATATATTTT | CASSFTGSSGNTIYF
few | NA | TRBJ1-1 | 12 | TRBV28 | TGTGCCGCCTCGGGGATGGACACTGAAGCTTTCTTT | CAASGMDTEAFF
NA | NA | TRBJ2-2 | 15 | TRBV6-5 | TGTGCCAGCAGTTACTCGAGCTGGAGCACCGGGGAGCTGTTTTTT | CASSYSSWSTGELFF
NA | NA | TRBJ2-5 | 14 | TRBV5-6 | TGTGCCAGCAGCTTGGCGGGTAGCGGTGAGACCCAGTACTTC | CASSLAGSGETQYF
NA | NA | TRBJ1-3 | 17 | TRBV18 | TGTGCCAGCTCACCACAAGCCGGACAGCACTCTGGAAACACCATATATTTT | CASSPQAGQHSGNTIYF
NA | NA | TRBJ1-1 | 13 | TRBV5-6 | TGTGCCAGCAGCTTGGCCCCAAACACTGAAGCTTTCTTT | CASSLAPNTEAFF
NA | TRBD2 | TRBJ2-5 | 13 | TRBV25-1 | TGTGCCAGCAGTGATACTAGCGCGGAGACCCAGTACTTC | CASSDTSAETQYF
NA | NA | TRBJ2-7 | 10 | TRBV11-2 | TGTGCCAGCAGCTTTAGCGAGCAGTACTTC | CASSFSEQYF
NA | TRBD1 | TRBJ1-2 | 12 | TRBV5-1 | TGCGCCAGTACGACAGGGGCCTATGGCTACACCTTC | CASTTGAYGYTF
NA | NA | TRBJ2-7 | 15 | TRBV5-8 | TGTGCCAGCAGCTTGATAGGGGGTCGCACCTACGAGCAGTACTTC | CASSLIGGRTYEQYF
NA | NA | TRBJ1-1 | 15 | TRBV6-5 | TGTGCCAGCAGGATCCACAGGGCCCGCGGCACTGAAGCTTTCTTT | CASRIHRARGTEAFF
NA | NA | TRBJ2-5 | 12 | TRBV2 | TGTGCCAGCAGTCTTCCGGAAGAGACCCAGTACTTC | CASSLPEETQYF
NA | TRBD2 | TRBJ2-7 | 14 | TRBV6-4 | TGTGCCAGCACTATAGCGGGAGGGACGTACGAGCAGTACTTC | CASTIAGGTYEQYF
NA | NA | TRBJ2-2 | 12 | TRBV12-5 | TGTGCTAGTGGTTTGGGGCAGGTGGAGCTGTTTTTT | CASGLGQVELFF
NA | NA | TRBJ1-5 | 14 | TRBV18 | TGTGCCAGCTCGCTACTACAGGGTAAGCAGCCCCAGCATTTT | CASSLLQGKQPQHF
NA | NA | TRBJ2-5 | 14 | TRBV4-1 | TGCGCCAGCAGCCTCCGGGACTCCAAAGAGACCCAGTACTTC | CASSLRDSKETQYF
few | NA | TRBJ2-7 | 12 | TRBV19 | TGTGCCAGTAGTGGGACATCCTACGAGCAGTACTTC | CASSGTSYEQYF